This record concerns one TCR beta chain sequence. What it binds is unknown. The data stem from a study of resident and recirculating memory T cells in vitiligo. Study in general: Epidermis came from shave biopsies of lesional and nonlesional sites, plus PBMCs. Whole-study findings and limits: Clonality differed among vitiligo lesions, with no unique dominant clone. Different lesions suggested infiltration by different T cell clones.

TCRdb's copy holds only in-frame clones and misses some; the assay was immunoSEQ multiplex PCR. The table includes 75,000 to 85,000 clones, about 92% detected once. Trimming removed 0 bases from V and 5 bases from J; junction bases left unmatched: 6. Germline V lookup: CDR1 SGHDT, CDR2 YYEEEE. This CDR3 has 16 residues. This TCR was recovered from a male donor with vitiligo. Sequencing was carried out using blood. J is TRBJ2-2 and V is TRBV5-6, with 8 positions matching TRBD2. The CDR3 here is CASSLVSGSRTGELFF. The CDR3 DNA sequence: TGTGCCAGCAGCTTGGTAAGCGGGAGTAGAACCGGGGAGCTGTTTTTT.